One sample yielded the 9 T cell receptor beta chains listed below, sequenced in a study of B cell selection in AIRE deficiency. Conventional CD4 T cells were sorted as CD4+CD127+ cells. Sequencing was performed with immunoSEQ multiplex PCR; in TCRdb, only in-frame clones are kept and a portion is missing. The sample carries fewer than 30,000 clones, 95% to 98% recorded once. The sequenced sample consisted of CD4+CD127+ conventional T cells sorted from PBMCs. These receptor sequences come from a human donor in good health.

V usage is TRBV9 and J usage is TRBJ2-7; 9 positions agree with TRBD1. V was clipped by 0 bases and J by 5 bases; unmatched bases: 9. The germline V gene encodes CDR1 SGDLS and CDR2 YYNGEE. There are 16 residues in the CDR3. The CDR3, as DNA: TGTGCCAGCAGCGTAGGCACGGGACAGGGAAGCCACGAGCAGTACTTC. It is translated as CASSVGTGQGSHEQYF.

The J gene is TRBJ2-5, the V gene TRBV7-2; the match to TRBD1 covers 8 bases. Germline values: CDR1 SGHTA, CDR2 FQGNSA. The CDR3 is 14 residues long. V trimming: 5 bases; J trimming: 2 bases; junction bases outside the gene matches: 4. The DNA of the CDR3 is TGTGCCAGCAGCCTAAACAGGGGGCAAGAGACCCAGTACTTC. This translates into CASSLNRGQETQYF.

This sequence joins TRBV7-2 and TRBJ2-7; 9 nucleotides align to TRBD2. The CDR3 spans 15 residues. V lost 2 bases, J lost 5 bases, and 7 bases stayed unmatched. Germline values: CDR1 SGHTA, CDR2 FQGNSA. The CDR3 DNA reads as TGTGCCAGCAGCTTAAGGCTAGCGGGAATCGACGAGCAGTACTTC. It translates to CASSLRLAGIDEQYF. Variable domain in full (rest from reference TRBV7-2 and TRBJ2-7): GAGVSQSPSNKVTEKGKDVELRCDPISGHTALYWYRQSLGQGLEFLIYFQGNSAPDKSGLPSDRFSAERTGGSVSTLTIQRTQQEDSAVYLCASSLRLAGIDEQYFGPGTRLTVT.

The V call is TRBV29-1, the J call TRBJ2-3; D not certain. CDR3 size: 13 residues. Germline CDR1 SQVTM, CDR2 ANQGSEA. Trimming left V 2 bases short and J 1 base short, with 7 bases between. The CDR3 DNA follows: TGCAGCGTTGAACAGGCCGGCACAGATACGCAGTATTTT. Translated, it gives CSVEQAGTDTQYF.

J is TRBJ1-3 and V is TRBV5-1; D is perhaps TRBD1 (5 bases). CDR1 is SGHRS and CDR2 is YFSETQ in the germline V gene. This CDR3 is 15 amino acids long. With 4 bases removed from V and 4 bases from J, the gap between germline ends came to 15 bases. CDR3 sequence (DNA): TGCGCCAGCAGCCCGGCCGGGGCAGGGGGAAACACCATATATTTT. Protein sequence: CASSPAGAGGNTIYF. The full variable domain, rest sourced from reference TRBV5-1 and TRBJ1-3, is KAGVTQTPRYLIKTRGQQVTLSCSPISGHRSVSWYQQTPGQGLQFLFEYFSETQRNKGNFPGRFSGRQFSNSRSEMNVSTLELGDSALYLCASSPAGAGGNTIYFGEGSWLTVV.

V and J are TRBV28 and TRBJ1-5; 7 bases line up with TRBD1. CDR3 length: 14 residues. Germline CDR1 reads MDHEN; CDR2 reads SYDVKM. The junction had 3 bases not matched to a gene; V was cut back by 6 bases and J by 1 base. CDR3 amino acids: CASSPGGSNQPQHF. The CDR3 DNA is TGTGCCAGCAGCCCAGGGGGGAGCAATCAGCCCCAGCATTTT.

This sequence joins TRBV5-3 and TRBJ2-7; D possibly matches TRBD1 or TRBD2 (5 bases each). TRBV5-3 has ORF status, its function being uncertain. V was clipped by 8 bases and J by 7 bases, with 16 bases between them. This CDR3 is built from 12 residues. Here the CDR3 DNA reads TGTGCCAGCAGCAGGGACCCGGGGGAGCAGTACTTC. Translated, it gives CASSRDPGEQYF.

The chain combines TRBV25-1 with TRBJ2-5; TRBD2 agrees at 11 bases. J lost 4 bases, V lost 2 bases, and 9 bases had no gene match. The CDR3 is made up of 17 amino acids. Germline CDR1 and CDR2: MGHDK and SYGVNS. CDR3 loop: CASSEGLAGYPRETQYF. The CDR3 DNA sequence: TGTGCCAGCAGTGAAGGACTAGCGGGCTACCCTCGAGAGACCCAGTACTTC.

V gene TRBV18 combines with J gene TRBJ2-7, with 9 bases matching TRBD1. V trimming: 4 bases; J trimming: 3 bases; junction bases outside the gene matches: 4. Germline loops: CDR1 KGHSH, CDR2 LQKENI. CDR3 length: 14 residues. CDR3 in amino acids: CASSRGTGNYEQYF. For the CDR3, the DNA is TGTGCCAGCTCACGGGGGACAGGGAACTACGAGCAGTACTTC.